These T cell receptor beta chains were read from a single sample in a study of blood T cell repertoires in COVID-19. Repertoires were generated with immunoSEQ multiplex PCR, while TCRdb's copy carries only in-frame clones and drops some. This table holds fewer than 500,000 clones, roughly 89% found once. The material sequenced was peripheral blood. All receptors derive from a woman younger than 45 with active or convalescent COVID-19. CDR3s leave out the opening cysteine and the closing phenylalanine or tryptophan.

cdr3_length v_call cdr3_aa
13 TRBV11-2 ASSQPRQKNTEAF
13 TRBV19 ASSYRDLMNTEAF
14 TRBV7-8 ASSLMGLAGVGEQY
14 TRBV11-2 ASSTGTGFSGNTIY
12 TRBV6-6 ASQRLGIYTEAF
13 TRBV3-1/TRBV3-2 ASSQAGGLGTEAF
14 TRBV6-6 ASSYRSGGDNYGYT
11 TRBV5-1 ASRLSGSGELF
17 TRBV21-1 ASSKLHGQPSSSNYGYT
18 TRBV14 ASSPVPRSLAGGSYNEQF
13 TRBV5-1 ASSLLTVDNEKLF
11 TRBV12-3/TRBV12-4 ASSLERTYEQY
11 TRBV9 ASSEQVRTEAF
15 TRBV25-1 ASSNPGTGGVGYGYT
16 TRBV27 ATSPASGVLINYNEQF
12 TRBV6-5 ASRTITGNTEAF
10 TRBV30 AWSVPVYGYT
13 TRBV19 ASSISGTGTYEQY
13 TRBV24-1 ATSDKAGVSNEQF
11 TRBV10-2 ASSYLGHTEAF